The TCR beta chain described here comes from a study of T cell repertoires in cytomegalovirus infection. In regard to this clonotype: Its antigen is still unknown.

The CDR3 length is 15 residues. CDR1 and CDR2 (germline): MNHEY, SMNVEV (reference sequence). V gave up 2 bases and J gave up 5 bases; unmatched junction bases: 8. MiXCR, run by TCRdb on the reads, gives a single entry per CDR3 protein. The profile shows about 830,000 distinct CDR3 sequences, approximately 32% of them singletons. Sequenced material: cultured CD8+ T cells from PBMCs, taken from culture after CMV antigen stimulation. The TCR was taken from a human donor in good health (CMV status not recorded). Some clones in this sample may be carry-over from other donors' samples. This chain joins TRBV27 and TRBJ2-7; 8 nucleotides line up with TRBD1. The CDR3 region is CASSLRGQGAHEQYF. The CDR3 DNA follows: TGTGCCAGCAGTTTAAGAGGACAGGGTGCGCACGAGCAGTACTTC.